This entry lists 10 T cell receptor beta chains sequenced from one sample in a study of blood T cell repertoires in COVID-19 (dated by TCRdb to about 2020). Library method: the immunoSEQ multiplex PCR assay. The table comes from immuneACCESS by way of TCRdb, which keeps in-frame sequences with V and J called. Part of the clones is missing from these tables; in studies checked, under half for an unresolved V gene and the rest for unknown reasons. The table for this sample lists 200,000 to 300,000 clones; around 87% of them were counted only once. The biggest ten clones account for about 7% of the sample. What was sequenced was peripheral blood. The receptors originated from a man in his fifties or sixties who had recovered from COVID-19.

In DNA, the CDR3 is TGTGCCAGCAGCTTTCGGTCCCTCACGTTGGATACGCAGTATTTT. Amino acid sequence: CASSFRSLTLDTQYF. V is TRBV5-6 and J is TRBJ2-3; the D is unclear. This CDR3 spans 15 amino acids. Germline V gene sequence: CDR1 SGHDT, CDR2 YYEEEE. V was cut by 2 bases and J by 6 bases, with 16 bases left in between. Using reference TRBV5-6 and TRBJ2-3 for the parts outside the CDR3, the full variable domain is DAGVTQSPTHLIKTRGQQVTLRCSPKSGHDTVSWYQQALGQGPQFIFQYYEEEERQRGNFPDRFSGHQFPNYSSELNVNALLLGDSALYLCASSFRSLTLDTQYFGPGTRLTVL.

The CDR3 sequence: CASSPGQGRTNEKLFF. The CDR3 DNA is TGTGCCAGCAGCCCCGGACAGGGTAGAACTAATGAAAAACTGTTTTTT. This chain connects TRBV7-8 to TRBJ1-4; TRBD1 matches at 8 bases. CDR1 is SGHVS and CDR2 is FQNEAQ in the germline V gene. The CDR3 is 16 residues long. V dropped 5 bases and J dropped 1; count of bases not matched to a gene: 6.

J is TRBJ1-1 and V is TRBV29-1; tentative D call: TRBD1 (6 bases). The V gene's germline CDR1 is SQVTM and CDR2 ANQGSEA. The V gene lost 6 bases and the J gene lost 7 bases, with 15 bases spanning the gap. The length of the CDR3 is 12 residues. DNA for the CDR3: TGCAGCGTGATCACAGGGAAATTTGAAGCTTTCTTT. It yields the protein CSVITGKFEAFF.

The chain uses TRBV19 and TRBJ1-4; D is undetermined. Per germline, CDR1 LNHDA and CDR2 SQIVND (reference sequence). CDR3 size: 15 residues. V gave up 6 bases and J gave up 0 bases, with 11 bases separating them. CDR3 nucleotide sequence: TGTGCCAGTAGCGCCGTCGGAGCAACTAATGAAAAACTGTTTTTT. This codes for CASSAVGATNEKLFF.

The chain has TRBV10-2 and TRBJ2-2; 15 positions match TRBD2. In germline, CDR1 is WSHSY, CDR2 SAAADI. The CDR3 totals 19 residues. Unmatched junction bases numbered 10, after V lost 2 bases and J lost 6 bases. The CDR3 reads CASSEPLGLAGGVPGELFF. CDR3 sequence (DNA): TGCGCCAGCAGTGAGCCACTGGGACTAGCGGGGGGAGTGCCCGGGGAGCTGTTTTTT.

This clone was picked up one time. V usage is TRBV5-1 and J usage is TRBJ1-5; D is undetermined. This CDR3 region has 13 residues. The ends were cut back, 0 bases at V and 5 bases at J, with 6 bases in the middle. Germline CDR1 and CDR2: SGHRS and YFSETQ. The CDR3 DNA is TGCGCCAGCAGCTTGGGACAAGATCAGCCCCAGCATTTT. It specifies CASSLGQDQPQHF.

This clone has only one observation. The genes are TRBV5-8 and TRBJ2-5; D unresolved. Germline V gene lookup returns CDR1 SGHTS and CDR2 YDEGEE. The V and J ends lost 0 bases and 0 bases respectively, with 6 bases between them. CDR3 length: 14 residues. The CDR3 bases are TGTGCCAGCAGCTTGGGACACTACCAAGAGACCCAGTACTTC. It encodes CASSLGHYQETQYF.

The chain combines TRBV29-1 with TRBJ2-2; 9 bases fit TRBD1. Germline-derived CDR1 and CDR2 are SQVTM and ANQGSEA. This CDR3 spans 15 amino acids. The V gene end was trimmed by 3 bases and the J gene end by 6 bases; junction bases not matched to a gene: 8. CDR3 residues: CSVEGQGSVSGELFF. CDR3 nucleotides: TGCAGCGTTGAGGGACAGGGAAGTGTATCCGGGGAGCTGTTTTTT.

Notes on this clone: Other DNA sequences within the sample encode an identical CDR3. In DNA, the CDR3 is TGTGCCAGCAGTTATGCAGGGGGCTATGGCTACACCTTC. The encoded protein is CASSYAGGYGYTF. J is TRBJ1-2 and V is TRBV6-5, with 7 bases fitting TRBD1. Looked up from germline, CDR1 is MNHEY and CDR2 is SVGAGI. Trimming took 3 bases from V and 4 from J; bases not matched to a gene: 2. CDR3 length: 13 amino acids.

The chain joins TRBV12-3 or TRBV12-4 to TRBJ1-6, with D hard to call. This CDR3 has 12 amino acids. V dropped 7 bases and J dropped 9 bases, with 10 bases sitting between them. This CDR3 is CASTMRGSPLHF. CDR3 in DNA: TGTGCCAGCACTATGAGAGGTTCACCCCTCCACTTT.